This TCR beta chain was recorded in a study of regulatory T cells in long-lasting Graves disease. The table lists this clonotype with many counts. Described time point: newly diagnosed GD, antithyroid drugs for less than 3 months. After RNA was extracted from PBMCs, the TCR library was made from it. In building TCR beta libraries, iRepertoire HTBI primers were used together with Arm-PCR of CDR3 regions. Via MiXCR, TCRdb re-called the multiplex PCR reads, giving one row per CDR3 protein. In the table there are some 250,000 distinct CDR3 sequences, more than 15% of which are singletons. Trimming removed 6 bases from V and 2 bases from J; junction bases left unmatched: 2. The CDR3 runs 13 residues. CDR1 is MNHNS, CDR2 SASEGT, per germline. These data were also reused for a study on T cells in Graves' hyperthyroidism and ophthalmopathy. That paper states: HTBI primers were employed in a first-round RT-PCR of the TCR CDR3.

The chain links TRBV6-1 to TRBJ2-7; 9 nucleotides agree with TRBD1. The receptor was derived from a woman under 40 with Graves disease. The input for sequencing was peripheral blood mononuclear cells (PBMCs), taken at new diagnosis, from a patient treated with antithyroid drugs. Here the CDR3 reads CASRTGGTYEQYF. DNA for the CDR3: TGTGCCAGCAGGACAGGGGGTACCTACGAGCAGTACTTC.